These T cell receptor beta chains were read from a single sample in a study of OX40 agonist ivuxolimab in advanced cancers. The data were produced by immunoSEQ multiplex PCR, yet TCRdb's version contains in-frame clones alone and is incomplete. The data contain around 67,000 clones, 75% to 85% of them singletons. The sample consisted of CD4+ or CD8+ T cells sorted from blood, taken in a trial of the OX40 agonist ivuxolimab. The receptors come from an adult with an advanced solid tumor such as melanoma, head and neck, liver or kidney cancer. Each CDR3 is given with its conserved first and last residue. A D gene is named only where the DNA matches it firmly. Where a row states a size, it is once, few, many or the class of an expanded clone; other rows omit it.

DNA: TGCAGTGCTAGAGTAGGAGAGACCCAGTACTTC
CDR3: CSARVGETQYF
size: .
J: TRBJ2-5
D: .
V: TRBV20-1

DNA: TGTGCCTGGAGTGCTTCCGATTACACTGAAGCTTTCTTT
CDR3: CAWSASDYTEAFF
size: few
J: TRBJ1-1
D: .
V: TRBV30

DNA: TGTGCCAGCAGCTTTCTAGCGGTAGGGGAGACCCAGTACTTC
CDR3: CASSFLAVGETQYF
size: .
J: TRBJ2-5
D: TRBD2
V: TRBV5-6

DNA: TGCGCCAGCAGTGAGCCTGGGGCTGGAAACACCATATATTTT
CDR3: CASSEPGAGNTIYF
size: .
J: TRBJ1-3
D: .
V: TRBV10-2

DNA: TGTGCCTGGACTAGCGGGTTCTACAATGAGCAGTTCTTC
CDR3: CAWTSGFYNEQFF
size: .
J: TRBJ2-1
D: TRBD2
V: TRBV30

DNA: TGTGCCAGCAGTGAATGGGGGGTCTACGAGCAGTACTTC
CDR3: CASSEWGVYEQYF
size: once
J: TRBJ2-7
D: .
V: TRBV25-1

DNA: TGTGCCAGTAGTTTAGGACTAGCGGGGAACCAAGAGACCCAGTACTTC
CDR3: CASSLGLAGNQETQYF
size: .
J: TRBJ2-5
D: TRBD2
V: TRBV19

DNA: TGTGCCAGCAGCTTTTCCCATGGGGAATACGAGCAGTACTTC
CDR3: CASSFSHGEYEQYF
size: few
J: TRBJ2-7
D: .
V: TRBV7-2

DNA: TGTGCCAGCAGCGGACGGATAACGTTCTACGAGCAGTACTTC
CDR3: CASSGRITFYEQYF
size: .
J: TRBJ2-7
D: .
V: TRBV2

DNA: TGCAGTGCTACCGGGACAGTTTCTTTCTTT
CDR3: CSATGTVSFF
size: .
J: TRBJ1-1
D: TRBD1
V: TRBV20-1

DNA: TGTGCCAGCAGCTTAGGCGGGGGAGGCTCTGGAAACACCATATATTTT
CDR3: CASSLGGGGSGNTIYF
size: .
J: TRBJ1-3
D: .
V: TRBV7-6

DNA: TGTGCCAGCAGTGAACGGGGTCTTCATACGCAGTATTTT
CDR3: CASSERGLHTQYF
size: .
J: TRBJ2-3
D: .
V: TRBV6-1

DNA: TGTGCCATCAGTTCTTACAGGGGAGTCGGAAACACCATATATTTT
CDR3: CAISSYRGVGNTIYF
size: .
J: TRBJ1-3
D: TRBD1
V: TRBV10-3

DNA: TGCGCCAGCGGACCTGAGAGGGGCCATGGCTACACCTTC
CDR3: CASGPERGHGYTF
size: once
J: TRBJ1-2
D: .
V: TRBV5-1

DNA: TGTGCCAGCAGTTTACAGGGGGCATGGGCTAACTATGGCTACACCTTC
CDR3: CASSLQGAWANYGYTF
size: .
J: TRBJ1-2
D: TRBD1
V: TRBV28

DNA: TGTGCCAGCAGCCGAGGGGACAGGGGGACAGATACGCAGTATTTT
CDR3: CASSRGDRGTDTQYF
size: .
J: TRBJ2-3
D: TRBD1
V: TRBV11-3

DNA: TGTGCCAGCAGCTTAGGTCAGCAAAACTATGGCTACACCTTC
CDR3: CASSLGQQNYGYTF
size: once
J: TRBJ1-2
D: .
V: TRBV7-8

DNA: TGTGCCAGCAGCTTGCTCGACGGGAGCTCCTACAATGAGCAGTTCTTC
CDR3: CASSLLDGSSYNEQFF
size: .
J: TRBJ2-1
D: .
V: TRBV5-6

DNA: TGTGCCATCAGGGGAACGAACACTGAAGCTTTCTTT
CDR3: CAIRGTNTEAFF
size: .
J: TRBJ1-1
D: .
V: TRBV10-3

DNA: TGCGCCAGCGGCGACCTCCGGGTGGGAACCTACGAGCAGTACTTC
CDR3: CASGDLRVGTYEQYF
size: .
J: TRBJ2-7
D: .
V: TRBV5-1

DNA: TGCGCCAGCAGCTTGGGAGGTGGTGATGGAAACACCATATATTTT
CDR3: CASSLGGGDGNTIYF
size: few
J: TRBJ1-3
D: .
V: TRBV5-1

DNA: TGTGCCAGCAGCTTATCCTCCTCCTACGAGCAGTACTTC
CDR3: CASSLSSSYEQYF
size: .
J: TRBJ2-7
D: .
V: TRBV11-1

DNA: TGTGCCAGCAGTGAAACTAGGGGAAACACCATATATTTT
CDR3: CASSETRGNTIYF
size: .
J: TRBJ1-3
D: .
V: TRBV2

DNA: TGTGCCTGGAGTGTACTAGCGGGAGGGCGCAATGAGCAGTTCTTC
CDR3: CAWSVLAGGRNEQFF
size: .
J: TRBJ2-1
D: TRBD2
V: TRBV30

DNA: TGCAGCGTTGAAGCAGGGTGGAAGACCCAGTACTTC
CDR3: CSVEAGWKTQYF
size: .
J: TRBJ2-5
D: .
V: TRBV29-1

DNA: TGTGCCAGCAGTTTAGGCGACTGGAGCACTGAAGCTTTCTTT
CDR3: CASSLGDWSTEAFF
size: .
J: TRBJ1-1
D: .
V: TRBV27

DNA: TGTGCCAGCTACCCCGGCGGGATAAACTATGGCTACACCTTC
CDR3: CASYPGGINYGYTF
size: .
J: TRBJ1-2
D: .
V: TRBV5-6

DNA: TGTGCCAGCAGACAATTAATGACAGGGGAGGGGGTACCCTACTACGAGCAGTACTTC
CDR3: CASRQLMTGEGVPYYEQYF
size: .
J: TRBJ2-7
D: .
V: TRBV21-1

DNA: TGTGCCTGGAGGACAGGGTCATACAATGAGCAGTTCTTC
CDR3: CAWRTGSYNEQFF
size: .
J: TRBJ2-1
D: TRBD1
V: TRBV30

DNA: TGTGCCAGCAGAGACTTCGCTAGCACAGATACGCAGTATTTT
CDR3: CASRDFASTDTQYF
size: .
J: TRBJ2-3
D: .
V: TRBV7-9

DNA: TGTGCCAGCAGCCTACAGGGGATGGGCAATCAGCCCCAGCATTTT
CDR3: CASSLQGMGNQPQHF
size: .
J: TRBJ1-5
D: TRBD1
V: TRBV11-2

DNA: TGTGCCACCAGCAGATCGAGGAGTGACACCGGGGAGCTGTTTTTT
CDR3: CATSRSRSDTGELFF
size: .
J: TRBJ2-2
D: .
V: TRBV15

DNA: TGTGCCAGCAGTTTACAAGAACGGGCTACCGGGGAGCTGTTTTTT
CDR3: CASSLQERATGELFF
size: .
J: TRBJ2-2
D: .
V: TRBV27

DNA: TGTGCCAGCCGGACAGCCAAAGAGACCCAGTACTTC
CDR3: CASRTAKETQYF
size: .
J: TRBJ2-5
D: .
V: TRBV6-1

DNA: TGCGCCAGCAGCCTAACACCCGGCGACACAACTAACTATGGCTACACCTTC
CDR3: CASSLTPGDTTNYGYTF
size: .
J: TRBJ1-2
D: .
V: TRBV5-1

DNA: TGCGCCAGCAGCTTGGGCTCATTGTCCCGCTCTGGAAACACCATATATTTT
CDR3: CASSLGSLSRSGNTIYF
size: .
J: TRBJ1-3
D: .
V: TRBV5-1

DNA: TGTGCCAGCAGTGAAGTATGGGACAATCAGCCCCAGCATTTT
CDR3: CASSEVWDNQPQHF
size: .
J: TRBJ1-5
D: .
V: TRBV6-1

DNA: TGTGCCAGCAGCAAAGTGGGCGGGTTGGGAGAGACCCAGTACTTC
CDR3: CASSKVGGLGETQYF
size: .
J: TRBJ2-5
D: .
V: TRBV21-1

DNA: TGTGCCAGCAGTCGGACAGGGGCTCAAGACGAAAAACTGTTTTTT
CDR3: CASSRTGAQDEKLFF
size: .
J: TRBJ1-4
D: TRBD1
V: TRBV27

DNA: TGTGCCAGCAGTGGGGGGGGGCTAGCCCAAGAGACCCAGTACTTC
CDR3: CASSGGGLAQETQYF
size: .
J: TRBJ2-5
D: .
V: TRBV6-5

DNA: TGTGCCAGCTCACCTGGGGCAGGCTTGATGAACACCGGGGAGCTGTTTTTT
CDR3: CASSPGAGLMNTGELFF
size: .
J: TRBJ2-2
D: .
V: TRBV18

DNA: TGTGCCAGCAGGGCCGACAGCAACTATGGCTACACCTTC
CDR3: CASRADSNYGYTF
size: medium-sized
J: TRBJ1-2
D: .
V: TRBV2

DNA: TGTGCCAGCAGTGAAAAGGTAGCGGTAGACACAGATACGCAGTATTTT
CDR3: CASSEKVAVDTDTQYF
size: .
J: TRBJ2-3
D: .
V: TRBV25-1

DNA: TGTGCCAGCAGTGTTTCGGTGGCGTCTAATGAGCAGTTCTTC
CDR3: CASSVSVASNEQFF
size: .
J: TRBJ2-1
D: .
V: TRBV2

DNA: TGTGCCAGCAGCGTCGGACGGAACCAAGAGACCCAGTACTTC
CDR3: CASSVGRNQETQYF
size: .
J: TRBJ2-5
D: .
V: TRBV9

DNA: TGTGCCAGCAGCCCCGCGAACAGGGCGGTGAACACTGAAGCTTTCTTT
CDR3: CASSPANRAVNTEAFF
size: .
J: TRBJ1-1
D: .
V: TRBV21-1

DNA: TGTGCCAGCAGTGGACTAGCGGATCCCAACGGGGAGCTGTTTTTT
CDR3: CASSGLADPNGELFF
size: .
J: TRBJ2-2
D: TRBD2
V: TRBV27

DNA: TGTGCCAGCAGTTACTTTACCGGGGAGCTGTTTTTT
CDR3: CASSYFTGELFF
size: once
J: TRBJ2-2
D: .
V: TRBV6-6

DNA: TGTGCCAGTAGTATAGGGGGAATTAGGACCGGGGAGCTGTTTTTT
CDR3: CASSIGGIRTGELFF
size: .
J: TRBJ2-2
D: .
V: TRBV19

DNA: TGTGCCAGCTCACTCTCTTACAATGAGCAGTTCTTC
CDR3: CASSLSYNEQFF
size: .
J: TRBJ2-1
D: .
V: TRBV18

DNA: TGTGCCACAGGACTAGCCTTCACAGATACGCAGTATTTT
CDR3: CATGLAFTDTQYF
size: .
J: TRBJ2-3
D: TRBD2
V: TRBV2

DNA: TGTGCCAGCAGCTCCGTGACAGGGGACTACGAGCAGTACTTC
CDR3: CASSSVTGDYEQYF
size: .
J: TRBJ2-7
D: TRBD1
V: TRBV11-1

DNA: TGTGCCAGCAGCGTAGGACAGGGGTATTCACCCCTCCACTTT
CDR3: CASSVGQGYSPLHF
size: few
J: TRBJ1-6
D: TRBD1
V: TRBV9